The T cell receptor beta chain described here comes from a study of blood T cell repertoires in COVID-19. Across the whole study: Material from acute and convalescent COVID-19 was sourced from the United States, Italy and Spain. The analysed material was cDNA or gDNA that came from T cells, B-cell-depleted T cells, or PBMCs.

How the authors handled the data: Amplification of reference gene primers was used by the study to estimate nucleated cell counts. TCRdb keeps only in-frame clones here, not all; method: immunoSEQ multiplex PCR. The V and J calls and clone size are taken from that table; D and trimming were inferred from the DNA. The sample consists of more than 110,000 clones, roughly four fifths of them appearing once. CDR1 is SGHRS and CDR2 is YFSETQ in the germline V gene. Trimming took 4 bases from V and 3 from J, leaving 13 bases between them. The CDR3 runs to 14 residues. The material sequenced was peripheral blood. The sequence came from a human donor in a cohort sampled during active COVID-19. J is TRBJ1-2 and V is TRBV5-1; D may be TRBD1 (5 bases). In DNA, the CDR3 is TGCGCCAGCAGCATGGACAAAGGGGACTATGGCTACACCTTC. Translated, it gives CASSMDKGDYGYTF.